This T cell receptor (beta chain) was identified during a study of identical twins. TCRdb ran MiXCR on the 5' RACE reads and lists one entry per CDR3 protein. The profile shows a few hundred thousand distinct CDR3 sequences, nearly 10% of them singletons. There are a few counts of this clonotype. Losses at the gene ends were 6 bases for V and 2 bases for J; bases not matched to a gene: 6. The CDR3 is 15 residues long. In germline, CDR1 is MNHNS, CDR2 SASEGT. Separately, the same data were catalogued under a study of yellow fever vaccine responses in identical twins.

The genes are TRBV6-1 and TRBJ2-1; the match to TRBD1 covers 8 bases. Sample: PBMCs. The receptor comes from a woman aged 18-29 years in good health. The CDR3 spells CASRETGGTYNEQFF. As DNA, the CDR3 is TGTGCCAGCAGAGAAACAGGGGGGACCTACAATGAGCAGTTCTTC.